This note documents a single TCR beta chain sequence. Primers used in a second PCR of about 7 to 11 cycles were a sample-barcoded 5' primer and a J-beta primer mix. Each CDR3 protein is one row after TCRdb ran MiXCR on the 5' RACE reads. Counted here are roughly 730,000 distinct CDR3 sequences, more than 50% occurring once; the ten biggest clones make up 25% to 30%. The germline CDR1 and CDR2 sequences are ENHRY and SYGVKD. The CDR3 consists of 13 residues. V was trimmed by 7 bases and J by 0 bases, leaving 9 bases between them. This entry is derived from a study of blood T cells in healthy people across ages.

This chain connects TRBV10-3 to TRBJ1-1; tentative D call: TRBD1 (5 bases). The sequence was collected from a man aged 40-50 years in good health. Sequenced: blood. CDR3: CAITGALNTEAFF. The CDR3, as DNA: TGTGCCATCACCGGGGCCCTGAACACTGAAGCTTTCTTT.